Listed here are 9 T cell receptor beta chains from one sample, sequenced in a study of pediatric ulcerative colitis. The table came from immunoSEQ multiplex PCR; TCRdb's copy has only in-frame clones and leaves some out. Altogether approximately 30,000 clones are present, roughly 86% being singletons, with the ten largest covering 3.5% to 4.5%. Sequencing was carried out using blood. These receptors all stem from a boy younger than 18 with severe ulcerative colitis.

The chain combines TRBV29-1 with TRBJ1-1, with unresolved D. The V end lost 3 bases, the J end lost 8 bases, and 13 bases lay between the germline ends. Germline values: CDR1 SQVTM, CDR2 ANQGSEA. This CDR3 is 12 amino acids long. The CDR3: CSVDRSDREAFF. DNA of the CDR3: TGCAGCGTTGATCGGTCAGACCGAGAAGCTTTCTTT.

This clone was seen just once. The J gene is TRBJ1-5, the V gene TRBV6-5, with 8 bases that match TRBD1. J was trimmed by 1 base and V by 4 bases; bases with no gene match: 3. Germline CDR1 MNHEY, CDR2 SVGAGI. CDR3 length: 15 amino acids. CDR3 sequence (DNA): TGTGCCAGCAGTTCCCGGACAGGGAGCAATCAGCCCCAGCATTTT. Its translation is CASSSRTGSNQPQHF.

The chain has TRBV30 and TRBJ2-1; no firm D call. The germline gives CDR1 GTSNPN, CDR2 SVGIG (reference sequence). This CDR3 is built from 11 residues. V gave up 3 bases and J gave up 4 bases, with 4 bases separating them. The CDR3 reads CAWRGYNEQFF. CDR3 nucleotides: TGTGCCTGGAGAGGTTACAATGAGCAGTTCTTC.

The J gene is TRBJ1-4, the V gene TRBV27; 7 positions match TRBD1. The CDR3 totals 14 residues. The germline V gene has CDR1 MNHEY and CDR2 SMNVEV (reference sequence). V was clipped by 2 bases and J by 7 bases; unmatched bases: 4. The DNA for the CDR3 is TGTGCCAGCAGTTTAGGGCCAGGGGGTGAAAAACTGTTTTTT. This translates into CASSLGPGGEKLFF.

This rearrangement joins TRBV5-6 to TRBJ1-3, with D possibly TRBD1 on 5 matching bases. The CDR3 totals 15 residues. Germline-derived CDR1 and CDR2 are SGHDT and YYEEEE. Trimming took off 6 bases at V and 1 base at J, with 14 bases between the two ends. CDR3 sequence: CASTLLGASGNTIYF. CDR3 DNA: TGTGCCAGCACCCTTTTAGGGGCGTCTGGAAACACCATATATTTT.

A single count supports this clone. The rearrangement links TRBV29-1 to TRBJ2-2; D is possibly TRBD2 (6 bases). The CDR3 runs 16 residues. Germline CDR1 and CDR2: SQVTM and ANQGSEA. V shed 6 bases and J shed 0 bases, with 17 bases lying between them. CDR3 bases: TGCAGCGTCATCGACGGCGGGGATACGAACACCGGGGAGCTGTTTTTT. Protein sequence: CSVIDGGDTNTGELFF.

The chain combines TRBV27 with TRBJ2-3; 9 bases line up with TRBD2. This CDR3 comprises 16 residues. J lost 2 bases, V lost 5 bases, and 8 bases had no gene match. CDR1 and CDR2 (germline): MNHEY, SMNVEV (reference sequence). CDR3 amino acids: CASSAGASGVTDTQYF. The DNA of the CDR3 is TGTGCCAGCAGTGCCGGGGCTAGCGGGGTCACAGATACGCAGTATTTT.

V is TRBV9 and J is TRBJ1-1, with D possibly being TRBD1 (6 bases). CDR1 SGDLS and CDR2 YYNGEE come from the germline V gene. V was trimmed by 0 bases and J by 4 bases, leaving 10 bases between them. This CDR3 spans 14 amino acids. The chain's CDR3 is CASSVGGAGTEAFF. CDR3 bases: TGTGCCAGCAGCGTAGGGGGGGCGGGCACTGAAGCTTTCTTT.

The chain is built from TRBV11-1 and TRBJ1-4; 9 bases align to TRBD1. There are 16 residues in the CDR3. V lost 5 bases to trimming and J lost 0 bases; unmatched junction nucleotides: 4. Germline V lookup: CDR1 SGHAT, CDR2 FQDESV (reference sequence). The CDR3 coding sequence is TGTGCCAGCAGCATACAGGGGGCAGCAACTAATGAAAAACTGTTTTTT. This codes for CASSIQGAATNEKLFF.